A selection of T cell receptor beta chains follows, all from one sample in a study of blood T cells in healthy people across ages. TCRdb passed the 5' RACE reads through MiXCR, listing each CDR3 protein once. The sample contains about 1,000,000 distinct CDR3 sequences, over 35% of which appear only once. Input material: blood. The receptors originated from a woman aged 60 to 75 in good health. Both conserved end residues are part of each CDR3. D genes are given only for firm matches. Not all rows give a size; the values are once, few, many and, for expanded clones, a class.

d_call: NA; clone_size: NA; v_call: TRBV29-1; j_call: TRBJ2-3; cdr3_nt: TGCAGCGTAGAGAAGAAGAGAACTAGCACAGATACGCAGTATTTT; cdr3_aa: CSVEKKRTSTDTQYF
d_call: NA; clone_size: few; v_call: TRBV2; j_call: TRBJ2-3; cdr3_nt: TGTGCCAGCAGGCCGGGACCACAGGATGATACGCAGTATTTT; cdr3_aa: CASRPGPQDDTQYF
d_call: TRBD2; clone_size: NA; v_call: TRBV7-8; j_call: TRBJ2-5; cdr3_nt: TGTGCCAGCAGCTTATCTCTTATTCGGGGGAGGGCCCTGGAGACCCAGTACTTC; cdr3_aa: CASSLSLIRGRALETQYF
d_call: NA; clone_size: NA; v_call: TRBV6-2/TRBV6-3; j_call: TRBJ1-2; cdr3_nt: TGTGCCGCCGGATCGGTGTTCTATGGCTACACCTTC; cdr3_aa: CAAGSVFYGYTF
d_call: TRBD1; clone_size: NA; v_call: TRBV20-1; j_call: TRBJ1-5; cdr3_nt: TGCAGTGCTAGGGAGGGACAGGCTAATCAGCCCCAGCATTTT; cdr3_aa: CSAREGQANQPQHF
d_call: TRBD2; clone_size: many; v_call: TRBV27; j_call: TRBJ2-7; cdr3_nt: TGTGCCAGCACCAGCGGACTAGCGGGAGGGCCACAGGAGCAGTACTTC; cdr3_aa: CASTSGLAGGPQEQYF
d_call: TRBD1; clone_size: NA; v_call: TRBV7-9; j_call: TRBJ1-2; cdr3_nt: TGTGCCAGCAGCTCCCCAGGAGGACAGGTGTTTAACTATGGCTACACCTTC; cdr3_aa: CASSSPGGQVFNYGYTF
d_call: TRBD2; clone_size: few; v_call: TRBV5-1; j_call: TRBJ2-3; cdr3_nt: TGCGCCAGCAGCTTTCGGACTAGCGGGAGCGCAGATACGCAGTATTTT; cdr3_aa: CASSFRTSGSADTQYF
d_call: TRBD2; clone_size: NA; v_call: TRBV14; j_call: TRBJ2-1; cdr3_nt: TGTGCCAGCAGCCACCATCTAGCGGACAATGAGCAGTTCTTC; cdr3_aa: CASSHHLADNEQFF
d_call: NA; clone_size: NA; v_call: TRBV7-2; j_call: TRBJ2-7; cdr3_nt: TGTGCCAGCAGCTCTCCGGAGACCTCCTACGAGCAGTACTTC; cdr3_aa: CASSSPETSYEQYF
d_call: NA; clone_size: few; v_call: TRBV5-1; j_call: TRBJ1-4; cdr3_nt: TGCGCCAGCAGCTTGTCGCAGGTCCCTGAAAAACTGTTTTTT; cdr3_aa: CASSLSQVPEKLFF
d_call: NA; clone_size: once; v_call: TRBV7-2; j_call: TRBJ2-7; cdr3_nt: TGTGCCAGCACTCTTAGGGGCACCTACGAGCAGTACTTC; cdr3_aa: CASTLRGTYEQYF
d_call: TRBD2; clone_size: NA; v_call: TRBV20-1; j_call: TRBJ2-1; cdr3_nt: TGCAGTGCTAGGGGCCCGGGACTAGCGCACCCCTACAATGAGCAGTTCTTC; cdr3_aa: CSARGPGLAHPYNEQFF
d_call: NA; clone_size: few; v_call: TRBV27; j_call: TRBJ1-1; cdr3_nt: TGTGCCACATCGCGCAGGGGAGGGACTGAAGCTTTCTTT; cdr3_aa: CATSRRGGTEAFF
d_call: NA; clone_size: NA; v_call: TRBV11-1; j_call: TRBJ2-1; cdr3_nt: TGTGCCAGCAGCCCCAGACGGGACTCCTACACGAATGAGCAGTTCTTC; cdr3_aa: CASSPRRDSYTNEQFF
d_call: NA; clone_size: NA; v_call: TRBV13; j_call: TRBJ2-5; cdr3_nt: TGTGCCAGCAGCCCACTAACGGAATCGGCCGGGGAGACCCAGTACTTC; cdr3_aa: CASSPLTESAGETQYF
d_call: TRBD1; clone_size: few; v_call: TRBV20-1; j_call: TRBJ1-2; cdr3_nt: TGCAGTGCTGGGGGGGACAGGGAGGGCTACACCTTC; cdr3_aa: CSAGGDREGYTF
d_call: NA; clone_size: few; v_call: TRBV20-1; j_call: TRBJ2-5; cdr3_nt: TGCAGTGCCCCGACTACGGCGGTGGAGACCCAGTACTTC; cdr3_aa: CSAPTTAVETQYF
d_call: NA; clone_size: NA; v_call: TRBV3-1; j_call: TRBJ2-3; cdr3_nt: TGTGCCAGCAGCCAAGTCATCCACACAGATACGCAGTATTTT; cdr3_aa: CASSQVIHTDTQYF
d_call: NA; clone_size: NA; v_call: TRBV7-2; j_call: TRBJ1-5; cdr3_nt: TGTGCCAGCAGCATCCCTAACGGCAGGGGCCATCAGCCCCAGCATTTT; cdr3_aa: CASSIPNGRGHQPQHF
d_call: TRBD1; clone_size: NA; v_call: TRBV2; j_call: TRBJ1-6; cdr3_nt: TGTGCCAGCAGTGAGCAGGGGGTGAATTCACCCCTCCACTTT; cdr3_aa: CASSEQGVNSPLHF
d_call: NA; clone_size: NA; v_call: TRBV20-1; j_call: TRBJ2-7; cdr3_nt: TGCAGTGCTAACAGGGTAGCGGAAGAGCAGTACTTC; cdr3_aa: CSANRVAEEQYF
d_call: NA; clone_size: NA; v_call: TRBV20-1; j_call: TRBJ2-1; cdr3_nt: TGCAGTGCTAGTACAGGGAGCTCCTACAATGAGCAGTTCTTC; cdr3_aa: CSASTGSSYNEQFF
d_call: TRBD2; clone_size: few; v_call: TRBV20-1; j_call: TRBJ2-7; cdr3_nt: TGCAGTGCCCAAGAAAGACCTAGCGGGAGGCCAACCTACGAGCAGTACTTC; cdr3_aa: CSAQERPSGRPTYEQYF
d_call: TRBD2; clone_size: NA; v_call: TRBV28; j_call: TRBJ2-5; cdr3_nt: TGTGCCAGCAGTTCCCCTGGTGGGAGGGCCCTCCAGACCCAGTACTTC; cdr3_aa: CASSSPGGRALQTQYF
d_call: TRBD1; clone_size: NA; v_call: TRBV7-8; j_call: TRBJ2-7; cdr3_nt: TGTGCCAGCAGCTGGTCGGACAGGGGGAAGTACGAGCAGTACTTC; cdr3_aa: CASSWSDRGKYEQYF
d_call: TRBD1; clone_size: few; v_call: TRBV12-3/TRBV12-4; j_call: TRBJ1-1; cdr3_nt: TGTGCCAGCAGTGAGACAGGGGGATCACCTGAAGCTTTCTTT; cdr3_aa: CASSETGGSPEAFF